The clone carrying this TCR beta chain was found once. This sample was included in a study of T cell responses to AZD1222 COVID-19 vaccine. The germline V gene encodes CDR1 SGHNT and CDR2 YENEEA. The CDR3 is 12 residues long. V was shortened by 1 base and J by 5 bases, with 2 bases between the two germline ends. Some clones are missing from TCRdb's copy, which holds only in-frame ones; the method was immunoSEQ multiplex PCR. The sample lists about 120,000 clones; approximately 90% were seen once. The V call is TRBV11-3, the J call TRBJ2-2; unclear D gene. This sample comprised peripheral blood, obtained on day 0 of AZD1222 vaccination. This clonotype was sampled from an adult in good health. The CDR3 nucleotides are TGTGCCAGCAGCTTAGTTACCGGGGAGCTGTTTTTT. It encodes CASSLVTGELFF.